These 28 T cell receptor beta chains came from one sample sequenced in a study of human T cells and chemical hapten exposure. Whole blood, unfractionated, served as the material for total RNA extraction. The library put unique molecular identifiers onto individual cDNA molecules. TCRdb recomputed calls from the reads with MiXCR, one row per CDR3 protein. The data show roughly 120,000 distinct CDR3 sequences, more than 8.5% seen once. Material for sequencing was whole blood. The receptor source for this set is a human donor in good health. Some clones in this sample may be carry-over from other donors' samples.

This clonotype has at least ten counts. V is TRBV29-1 and J is TRBJ1-2, with a tentative D call TRBD1 (6 bases). The CDR3 has 10 amino acids. Germline CDR1 is SQVTM and CDR2 is ANQGSEA. V was pared by 4 bases and J by 8 bases, with 8 bases between. CDR3 coding DNA: TGCAGCGTTGGCAGGGGCGGCTACACCTTC. Its protein product is CSVGRGGYTF. The entire variable domain, with the rest obtained from reference TRBV29-1 and TRBJ1-2, is as follows: SAVISQKPSRDICQRGTSLTIQCQVDSQVTMMFWYRQQPGQSLTLIATANQGSEATYESGFVIDKFPISRPNLTFSTLTVSNMSPEDSSIYLCSVGRGGYTFGSGTRLTVV.

This clonotype was seen at least ten times. This chain uses TRBV5-4 with TRBJ2-1; perhaps D is TRBD1 or TRBD2 (5 bases each). The V end was cut by 0 bases, the J end by 0 bases, with 16 bases between. The CDR3 runs to 18 residues. The germline V gene has CDR1 SGHNT and CDR2 YYREEE (reference sequence). The CDR3 sequence is CASSLAKGAGSSYNEQFF. CDR3 bases: TGTGCCAGCAGCTTGGCCAAGGGCGCAGGGAGCTCCTACAATGAGCAGTTCTTC.

This clonotype came up many times. The J gene is TRBJ2-2, the V gene TRBV29-1; TRBD2 agrees at 7 bases. The V gene's germline CDR1 is SQVTM and CDR2 ANQGSEA. This CDR3 contains 13 residues. Losses at the gene ends were 6 bases for V and 7 bases for J; bases not matched to a gene: 8. DNA of the CDR3: TGCAGCGTGGAAACTAGCGTTGGCGGGGAGCTGTTTTTT. It translates to CSVETSVGGELFF.

The genes are TRBV5-1 and TRBJ2-1; D gene ambiguous. The V end was cut by 3 bases, the J end by 5 bases, with 6 bases between. The CDR3 loop spans 12 amino acids. The germline gives CDR1 SGHRS, CDR2 YFSETQ. CDR3 sequence: CASSSLDNEQFF. The CDR3 DNA reads TGCGCCAGCAGCTCCCTAGACAATGAGCAGTTCTTC.

This clonotype was seen at least ten times. This chain joins TRBV4-2 and TRBJ1-4; perhaps TRBD1 as D (5 bases). CDR3 length: 12 amino acids. The germline V gene has CDR1 LGHNA and CDR2 YNFKEQ. Trimming took off 0 bases at V and 14 bases at J, with 10 bases between the two ends. The CDR3 spells CASSQDWGWLFF. DNA for the CDR3: TGTGCCAGCAGCCAAGATTGGGGCTGGCTGTTTTTT.

Many counts were recorded for this clonotype. The V and J genes are TRBV7-2 and TRBJ2-3; 11 bases agree with TRBD2. With V trimmed by 4 bases and J by 5 bases, 11 bases remained unmatched. The germline CDR1 and CDR2 sequences are SGHTA and FQGNSA. The length of the CDR3 is 17 residues. CDR3 region: CASSYISGGAGQDTQYF. CDR3 sequence (DNA): TGTGCCAGCAGCTACATTAGCGGGGGGGCCGGGCAAGATACGCAGTATTTT.

This clonotype appeared a few times. The genes are TRBV20-1 and TRBJ2-1, with 7 bases identical to TRBD1. This CDR3 spans 15 amino acids. The germline gives CDR1 DFQATT, CDR2 SNEGSKA (reference sequence). V shed 3 bases, J shed 0 bases, and the junction held 5 bases outside the gene matches. The CDR3 nucleotides are TGCAGTGCTAGTAGACAGGGAAGCTCCTACAATGAGCAGTTCTTC. Its translation: CSASRQGSSYNEQFF.

This clonotype has ten or more counts. The V gene is TRBV12-3 or TRBV12-4, the J gene TRBJ1-5; 7 bases line up with TRBD1. The CDR3 loop spans 14 amino acids. Trimming cost V 8 bases and J 11 bases; bases outside gene matches: 15. This CDR3 is CASGTDRDHGTQHF. The CDR3 coding sequence is TGTGCCAGCGGGACTGACAGGGATCACGGGACCCAGCATTTT.

This clonotype was recorded many times. The chain combines TRBV9 with TRBJ2-7, with 7 bases fitting TRBD1. With 4 bases clipped from V and 6 bases from J, the junction kept 7 bases outside the gene matches. CDR1 and CDR2 from the germline V gene are SGDLS and YYNGEE. This CDR3 spans 13 amino acids. CDR3 region: CASSSHRDSEQYF. The CDR3 coding sequence is TGTGCCAGCAGCTCGCACCGGGACAGCGAGCAGTACTTC.

The sample holds a few counts of this clonotype. This rearrangement joins TRBV27 to TRBJ1-5, with D maybe TRBD1 (6 bases). Germline V gives CDR1 MNHEY, CDR2 SMNVEV (reference sequence). The CDR3 extends over 19 amino acids. Trimming took 8 bases from V and 3 from J, leaving 29 bases between them. Written as DNA, the CDR3 is TGTGCCAGCTCTTTTCGGGGGGCCTTGGGGGGGAGCCCCAATCAGCCCCAGCATTTT. It encodes CASSFRGALGGSPNQPQHF.

The DNA of the CDR3 is TGTGCCAGCAGCTTAGATAGGACGGCGAGCTCCTACGAGCAGTACTTC. This translates into CASSLDRTASSYEQYF. The chain carries TRBV7-9 and TRBJ2-7; D is uncertain. Per germline, CDR1 SEHNR and CDR2 FQNEAQ (reference sequence). Trimming took 1 base from V and 0 from J, leaving 13 bases between them. The CDR3 covers 16 residues.

In this sample, this clonotype turned up a few times. The V and J genes are TRBV14 and TRBJ2-2; 7 nucleotides line up with TRBD1. The CDR3 has 15 amino acids. The J segment lost 6 bases and the V segment lost 5 bases, leaving 9 bases of the junction unmatched. Germline V gene lookup returns CDR1 SGHDN and CDR2 FVKESK. The CDR3 spells CASSRMRTGAGELFF. The DNA for the CDR3 is TGTGCCAGCAGCAGAATGAGGACAGGCGCCGGGGAGCTGTTTTTT.

The chain uses TRBV6-2 or TRBV6-3 and TRBJ2-1, with no clear D. Germline lookup yields CDR1 MNHEY and CDR2 SVGEGT. The length of the CDR3 is 15 residues. V was cut by 5 bases and J by 0 bases, with 11 bases left in between. DNA of the CDR3: TGTGCCAGCAGTATCCGGCCGAGCTCCTACAATGAGCAGTTCTTC. This encodes CASSIRPSSYNEQFF.

This clonotype was counted between two and nine times. The chain employs TRBV12-3 or TRBV12-4 and TRBJ2-3, with 8 bases matching TRBD1. The CDR3 consists of 15 residues. Trimming removed 6 bases from V and 4 bases from J; junction bases left unmatched: 9. The DNA of the CDR3 is TGTGCCAGCAGCCAAAGACAGGGGCATGCAGATACGCAGTATTTT. Translating it yields CASSQRQGHADTQYF.

Comments on this clonotype: This sequence may be a read error, since a much larger clone differs from it by one base. The chain joins TRBV9 to TRBJ1-1; D not resolved. This CDR3 has 16 residues. V was shortened by 4 bases and J by 0 bases, with 16 bases between the two germline ends. The germline V gene has CDR1 SGDLS and CDR2 YYNGEE. This CDR3 is CASSHGGRTMNTEAFF. CDR3 nucleotide sequence: TGTGCCAGCAGCCACGGCGGTAGGACCATGAACACTGAAGCTTTCTTT.

This clonotype has just a few counts. The V call is TRBV27, the J call TRBJ2-1, with D tentatively TRBD2 (6 bases). The CDR3 is made up of 15 amino acids. Trimming removed 0 bases at V and 4 bases at J, with 10 bases between. Germline V gene data show CDR1 as MNHEY and CDR2 as SMNVEV (reference sequence). CDR3 amino acids: CASSLSGRWYNEQFF. For the CDR3, the DNA is TGTGCCAGCAGTTTATCAGGGAGGTGGTACAATGAGCAGTTCTTC.

This clonotype was seen only a few times. One junction end does not reproduce the germline sequence, and a read error may be involved. The chain links TRBV27 to TRBJ2-3; D is possibly TRBD1 or TRBD2 (5 bases each). This CDR3 has 16 amino acids. Germline V CDR1 and CDR2: MNHEY, SMNVEV (reference sequence). The CDR3 loop reads CANSRRTGPSTDTQYF. The CDR3 DNA is TGTGCCAACAGTCGTCGGACGGGGCCTAGCACAGATACGCAGTATTTT.

This clonotype was picked up many times. CDR3 coding DNA: TGCAGCGTTGGGACAGGGGGTGTCCGAGGCTACACCTTC. Residues: CSVGTGGVRGYTF. The chain carries TRBV29-1 and TRBJ1-2; 10 nucleotides line up with TRBD1. The J segment lost 8 bases and the V segment lost 4 bases, leaving 7 bases of the junction unmatched. From germline, CDR1 is SQVTM and CDR2 ANQGSEA. The CDR3 runs 13 residues.

This clonotype was detected many times. CDR3 protein: CASSYSEMTAGNTIYF. The CDR3 nucleotides read TGTGCCAGCAGTTACTCTGAGATGACAGCCGGAAACACCATATATTTT. This chain connects TRBV6-5 to TRBJ1-3; D might be TRBD1 (5 bases). CDR1 and CDR2 (germline): MNHEY, SVGAGI. The CDR3 length is 16 residues. V was cut by 0 bases and J by 4 bases, with 13 bases left in between.

In its sample, this clonotype was seen a few times. This chain uses TRBV7-2 with TRBJ1-1; 12 bases are a match to TRBD1. V lost 5 bases, J lost 5 bases, and 3 bases stayed unmatched. The CDR3 is 14 amino acids. Germline V gives CDR1 SGHTA, CDR2 FQGNSA. CDR3 amino acids: CASSGDRGRTEAFF. The CDR3 DNA reads as TGTGCCAGCAGCGGGGACAGGGGGCGTACTGAAGCTTTCTTT.

The chain is built from TRBV11-2 and TRBJ2-3, with TRBD1 identical over 9 bases. Germline CDR1 reads SGHAT; CDR2 reads FQNNGV. Losses at the gene ends were 3 bases for V and 3 bases for J; bases not matched to a gene: 7. The CDR3 spans 16 residues. CDR3 nucleotides: TGTGCCAGCAGCTTCGCCGGGACAGGGAGGACAGATACGCAGTATTTT. It specifies CASSFAGTGRTDTQYF.

In this sample, this clonotype turned up many times. The V gene is TRBV29-1, the J gene TRBJ1-4; tentatively, D is TRBD1 (6 bases). V lost 6 bases and J lost 8, with 16 bases in between. From germline, CDR1 is SQVTM and CDR2 ANQGSEA. The CDR3 sequence is 13 residues long. The CDR3 region is CSVSQGGGEKLFF. The CDR3 nucleotides are TGCAGCGTCTCACAGGGAGGAGGAGAAAAACTGTTTTTT.

The chain couples TRBV18 to TRBJ2-5; tentatively, D is TRBD1 (6 bases). This CDR3 comprises 16 residues. Germline V gene sequence: CDR1 KGHSH, CDR2 LQKENI. Trimming removed 0 bases from V and 2 bases from J, with 13 bases in between. In nucleotides, the CDR3 is TGTGCCAGCTCACCACCAAGGGGGACGAGGCAAGAGACCCAGTACTTC. This gives the protein CASSPPRGTRQETQYF.

This clonotype came up a few times. The V gene is TRBV20-1, the J gene TRBJ1-2; the D gene is possibly TRBD1 (6 bases). CDR3 length: 12 residues. V shed 4 bases and J shed 5 bases, with 11 bases lying between them. Germline V gene lookup returns CDR1 DFQATT and CDR2 SNEGSKA (reference sequence). The CDR3 DNA sequence: TGCAGTGCTAAACAGGGCGTTTATGGCTACACCTTC. As protein: CSAKQGVYGYTF.

This clonotype was picked up a small number of times. The genes are TRBV5-1 and TRBJ1-5; D unresolved. The length of the CDR3 is 14 residues. V lost 0 bases, J lost 2 bases, and 6 bases lay in between. Germline V gene lookup returns CDR1 SGHRS and CDR2 YFSETQ. The DNA of the CDR3 is TGCGCCAGCAGCTTGGTTGGTGGCAATCAGCCCCAGCATTTT. Its translation is CASSLVGGNQPQHF.

In its sample, this clonotype was seen a few times. The genes are TRBV12-3 or TRBV12-4 and TRBJ1-2; the D gene is possibly TRBD1 (5 bases). The CDR3 totals 12 residues. The V end lost 2 bases, the J end lost 8 bases, and 9 bases lay between the germline ends. The CDR3 DNA reads as TGTGCCAGCAGTTTATCAGGGTCCGGCTACACCTTC. Translation: CASSLSGSGYTF.

This clonotype was counted at least ten times. The gene calls are TRBV29-1 and TRBJ1-1; TRBD1 matches 7 bases. The germline gives CDR1 SQVTM, CDR2 ANQGSEA. This CDR3 region has 14 residues. The V segment lost 8 bases and the J segment 1 base; nucleotides outside the gene matches: 10. CDR3 sequence (DNA): TGCAGCTGGGGCTGGACAGGCGCGAACACTGAAGCTTTCTTT. Residues: CSWGWTGANTEAFF.

In its sample, this clonotype was seen a few times. The rearrangement uses TRBV29-1 and TRBJ2-7, with D possibly TRBD2 on 5 matching bases. The V and J ends lost 6 bases and 1 base respectively, with 13 bases between them. The CDR3 sequence is 13 residues long. Germline V gene sequence: CDR1 SQVTM, CDR2 ANQGSEA. CDR3 nucleotide sequence: TGCAGCGTCGGACTTCGGAGGTCCTACGAGCAGTACTTC. This codes for CSVGLRRSYEQYF.